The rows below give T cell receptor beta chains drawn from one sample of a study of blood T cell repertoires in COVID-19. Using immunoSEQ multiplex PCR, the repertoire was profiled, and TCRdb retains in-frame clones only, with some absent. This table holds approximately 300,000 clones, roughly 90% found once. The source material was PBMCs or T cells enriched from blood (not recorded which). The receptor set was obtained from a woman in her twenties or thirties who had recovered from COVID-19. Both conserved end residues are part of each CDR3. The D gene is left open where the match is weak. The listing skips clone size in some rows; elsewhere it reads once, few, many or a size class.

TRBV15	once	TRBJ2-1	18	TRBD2	CATSGAGLAGDTYNEQFF	TGTGCCACCAGCGGAGCCGGACTAGCGGGGGACACCTACAATGAGCAGTTCTTC
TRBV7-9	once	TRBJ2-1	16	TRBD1	CASSFYGTGKYHEQFF	TGTGCCAGCAGCTTTTATGGGACAGGGAAGTATCATGAGCAGTTCTTC
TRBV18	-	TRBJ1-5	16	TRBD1	CASSPTTTGPNQPQHF	TGTGCCAGCTCACCCACAACGACAGGGCCCAATCAGCCCCAGCATTTT
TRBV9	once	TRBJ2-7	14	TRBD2	CASSVTSASYEQYF	TGTGCCAGCAGCGTAACTAGCGCCTCCTACGAGCAGTACTTC
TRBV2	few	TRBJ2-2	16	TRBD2	CASSRLAGDYTGELFF	TGTGCCAGCAGTCGGCTAGCGGGAGACTACACCGGGGAGCTGTTTTTT
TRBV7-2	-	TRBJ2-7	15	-	CASSLVSGSSYEQYF	TGTGCCAGCAGCTTAGTGAGCGGTAGCTCCTACGAGCAGTACTTC
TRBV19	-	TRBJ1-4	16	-	CASSRGSGTTNEKLFF	TGTGCCAGTAGTAGGGGATCAGGGACAACTAATGAAAAACTGTTTTTT
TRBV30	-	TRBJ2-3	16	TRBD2	CAWSPNSGSIGDTQYF	TGTGCCTGGAGTCCGAATAGCGGGAGTATAGGGGATACGCAGTATTTT
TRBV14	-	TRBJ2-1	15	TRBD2	CASSQKVVLAGEQFF	TGTGCCAGCAGCCAAAAAGTCGTACTAGCGGGTGAGCAGTTCTTC
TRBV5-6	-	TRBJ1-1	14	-	CASSHGHINTEAFF	TGTGCCAGCAGCCATGGACATATTAACACTGAAGCTTTCTTT
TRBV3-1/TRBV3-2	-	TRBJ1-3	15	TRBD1	CASSQEGTGRNTIYF	TGTGCCAGCAGCCAAGAGGGGACAGGGAGAAACACCATATATTTT
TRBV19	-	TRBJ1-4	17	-	CASRPHWTGRANEKLFF	TGTGCCAGTAGACCACATTGGACGGGCAGGGCGAATGAAAAACTGTTTTTT
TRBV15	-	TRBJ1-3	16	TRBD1	CATSRTGDSSGNTIYF	TGTGCCACCAGCAGAACAGGGGATTCTTCTGGAAACACCATATATTTT
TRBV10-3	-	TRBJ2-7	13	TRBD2	CAISGRAEVEQYF	TGTGCCATTAGCGGGAGGGCCGAGGTCGAGCAGTACTTC
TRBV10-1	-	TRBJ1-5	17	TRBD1	CASNPTGKKYSNQPQHF	TGCGCCAGCAATCCGACAGGGAAAAAATATAGCAATCAGCCCCAGCATTTT
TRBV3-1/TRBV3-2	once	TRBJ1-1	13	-	CASSPDSYTEAFF	TGTGCCAGCAGCCCGGACTCCTACACTGAAGCTTTCTTT